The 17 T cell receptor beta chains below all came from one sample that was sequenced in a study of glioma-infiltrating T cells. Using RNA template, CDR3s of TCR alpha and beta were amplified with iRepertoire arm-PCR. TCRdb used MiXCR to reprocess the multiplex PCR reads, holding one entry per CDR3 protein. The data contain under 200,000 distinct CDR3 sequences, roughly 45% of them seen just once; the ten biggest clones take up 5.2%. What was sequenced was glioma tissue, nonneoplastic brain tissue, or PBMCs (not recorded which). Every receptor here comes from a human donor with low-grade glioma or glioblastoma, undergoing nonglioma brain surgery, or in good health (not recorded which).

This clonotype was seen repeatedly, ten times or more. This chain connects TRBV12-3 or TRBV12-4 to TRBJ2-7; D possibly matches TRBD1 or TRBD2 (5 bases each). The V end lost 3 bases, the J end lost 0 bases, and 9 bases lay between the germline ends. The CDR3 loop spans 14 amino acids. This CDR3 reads CASSLGRNSYEQYF. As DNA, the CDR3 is TGTGCCAGCAGTTTGGGACGGAACTCCTACGAGCAGTACTTC.

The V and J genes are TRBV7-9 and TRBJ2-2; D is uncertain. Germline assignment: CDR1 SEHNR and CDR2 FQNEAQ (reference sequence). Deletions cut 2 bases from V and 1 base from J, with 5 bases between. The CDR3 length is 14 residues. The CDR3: CASSLRQNTGELFF. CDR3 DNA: TGTGCCAGCAGCTTAAGACAGAACACCGGGGAGCTGTTTTTT.

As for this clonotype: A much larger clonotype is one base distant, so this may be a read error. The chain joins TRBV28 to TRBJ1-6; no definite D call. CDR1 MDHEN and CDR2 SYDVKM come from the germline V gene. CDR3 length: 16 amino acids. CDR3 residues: CASSFRPKNEGSSLHF. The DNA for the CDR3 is TGTGCCAGCAGTTTTCGCCCAAAAAATGAGGGTTCATCCCTCCACTTT.

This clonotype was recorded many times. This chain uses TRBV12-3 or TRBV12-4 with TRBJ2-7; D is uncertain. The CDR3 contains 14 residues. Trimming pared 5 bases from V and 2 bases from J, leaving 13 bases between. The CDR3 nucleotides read TGTGCCAGCAGTGGCCATAGGGAACCCTACGAGCAGTACTTC. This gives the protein CASSGHREPYEQYF.

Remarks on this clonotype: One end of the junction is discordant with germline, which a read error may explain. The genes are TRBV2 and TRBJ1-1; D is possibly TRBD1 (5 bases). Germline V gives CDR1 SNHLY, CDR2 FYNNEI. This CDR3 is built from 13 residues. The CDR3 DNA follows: TGTGCCGGCAGGGCCCGACAGAACACTGAAGCTTTCTTT. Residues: CAGRARQNTEAFF.

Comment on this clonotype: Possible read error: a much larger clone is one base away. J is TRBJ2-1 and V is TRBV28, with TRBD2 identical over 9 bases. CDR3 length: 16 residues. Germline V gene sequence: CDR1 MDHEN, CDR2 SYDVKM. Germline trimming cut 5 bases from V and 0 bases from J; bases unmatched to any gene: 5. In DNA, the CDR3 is TGTGCCAGCAGTCCTAGCGGGATAGGCTCCTACAATGAGCAGTTCTTC. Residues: CASSPSGIGSYNEQFF.

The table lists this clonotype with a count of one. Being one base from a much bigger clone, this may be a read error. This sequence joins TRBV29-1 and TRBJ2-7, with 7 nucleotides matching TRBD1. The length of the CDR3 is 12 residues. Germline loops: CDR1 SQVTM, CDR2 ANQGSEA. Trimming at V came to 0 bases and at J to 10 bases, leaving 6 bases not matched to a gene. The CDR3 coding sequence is TGCAGCGTTGAAGAACACCGGGACAGTCAGTACTTC. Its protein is CSVEEHRDSQYF.

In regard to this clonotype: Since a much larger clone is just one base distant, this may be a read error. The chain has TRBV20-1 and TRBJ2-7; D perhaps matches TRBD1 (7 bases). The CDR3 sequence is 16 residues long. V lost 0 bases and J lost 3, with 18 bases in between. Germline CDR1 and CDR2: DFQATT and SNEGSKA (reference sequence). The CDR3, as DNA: TGCAGTGCTAGAGATCAGGGGGACTTTCATCACTACGAGCAGTACTTC. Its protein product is CSARDQGDFHHYEQYF.

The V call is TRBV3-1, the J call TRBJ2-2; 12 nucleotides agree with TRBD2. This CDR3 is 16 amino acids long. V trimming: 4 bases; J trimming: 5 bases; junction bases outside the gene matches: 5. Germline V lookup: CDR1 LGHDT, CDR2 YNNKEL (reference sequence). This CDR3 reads CASSRSGTSGTGELFF. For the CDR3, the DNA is TGTGCCAGCAGCCGATCCGGGACTAGCGGGACCGGGGAGCTGTTTTTT.

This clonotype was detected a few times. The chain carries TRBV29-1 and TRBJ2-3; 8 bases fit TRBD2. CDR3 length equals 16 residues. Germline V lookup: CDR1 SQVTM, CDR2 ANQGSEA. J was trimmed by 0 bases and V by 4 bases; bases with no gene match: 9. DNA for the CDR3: TGCAGCGTTGTTAAGACTAGCGATGATAGCACAGATACGCAGTATTTT. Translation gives CSVVKTSDDSTDTQYF.

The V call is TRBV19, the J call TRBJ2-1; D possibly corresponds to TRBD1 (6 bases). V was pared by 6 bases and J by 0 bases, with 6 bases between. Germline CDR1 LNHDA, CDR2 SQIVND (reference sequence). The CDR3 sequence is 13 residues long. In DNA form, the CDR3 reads TGTGCCAGTAGGGACAGCTCCTACAATGAGCAGTTCTTC. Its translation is CASRDSSYNEQFF.

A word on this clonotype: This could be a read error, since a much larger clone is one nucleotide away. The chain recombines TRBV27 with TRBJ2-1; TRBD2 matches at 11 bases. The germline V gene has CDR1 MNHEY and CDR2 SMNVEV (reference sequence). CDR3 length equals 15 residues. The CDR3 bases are TGTGCCAGCAGCCTAATTAGCGGGAGGGCCCTTAGCGAGTCCTTC. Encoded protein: CASSLISGRALSESF.

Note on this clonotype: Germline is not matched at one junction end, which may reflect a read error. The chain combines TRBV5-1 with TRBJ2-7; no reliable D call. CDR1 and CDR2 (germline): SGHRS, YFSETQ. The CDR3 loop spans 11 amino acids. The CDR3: CASSSKYEPYF. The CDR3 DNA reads TGCGCCAGCAGCTCAAAATACGAGCCGTACTTC.

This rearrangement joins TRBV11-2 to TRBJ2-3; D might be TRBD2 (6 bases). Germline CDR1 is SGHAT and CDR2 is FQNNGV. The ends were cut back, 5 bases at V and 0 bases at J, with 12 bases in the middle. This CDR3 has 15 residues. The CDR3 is CASSTLASSTDTQYF. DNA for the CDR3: TGTGCCAGCAGCACTCTAGCGTCTAGCACAGATACGCAGTATTTT.

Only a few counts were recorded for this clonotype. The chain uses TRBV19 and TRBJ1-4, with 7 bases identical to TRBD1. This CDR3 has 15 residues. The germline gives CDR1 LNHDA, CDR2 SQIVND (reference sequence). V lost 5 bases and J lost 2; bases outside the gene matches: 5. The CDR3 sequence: CASSVRQGTNEKLFF. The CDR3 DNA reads TGTGCCAGTAGTGTCCGACAGGGTACTAATGAAAAACTGTTTTTT. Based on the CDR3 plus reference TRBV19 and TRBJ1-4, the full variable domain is DGGITQSPKYLFRKEGQNVTLSCEQNLNHDAMYWYRQDPGQGLRLIYYSQIVNDFQKGDIAEGYSVSREKKESFPLTVTSAQKNPTAFYLCASSVRQGTNEKLFFGSGTQLSVL.

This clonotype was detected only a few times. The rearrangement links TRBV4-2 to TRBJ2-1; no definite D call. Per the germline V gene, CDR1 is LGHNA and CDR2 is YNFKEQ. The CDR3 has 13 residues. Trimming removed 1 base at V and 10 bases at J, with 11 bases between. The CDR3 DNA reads TGTGCCAGCAGCCAAGCCCCACTTTCCGAGCAGTTCTTC. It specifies CASSQAPLSEQFF.

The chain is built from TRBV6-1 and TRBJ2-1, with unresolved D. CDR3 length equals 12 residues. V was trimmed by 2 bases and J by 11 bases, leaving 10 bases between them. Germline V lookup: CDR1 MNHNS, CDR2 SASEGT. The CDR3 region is CASSEKVFQQFF. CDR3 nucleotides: TGTGCCAGCAGTGAAAAGGTGTTCCAGCAGTTCTTC.